This T cell receptor (beta chain) originates from a study of post-analysis software for immune sequencing data. The CDR3 covers 16 residues. Germline V gene sequence: CDR1 MRHNA, CDR2 SNTAGT. Turning to this clonotype: Its specificity is not known. The junction differs from germline at one of its ends, possibly a read error.

Researchers reported that TCR beta cDNA libraries carried unique molecular identifiers. TCRdb itself ran the PCR reads through MiXCR, one entry per CDR3 protein. This table holds more than 350,000 distinct CDR3 sequences, 30% to 40% found once. Whole-study results and caveats: Roughly five TRBV segments, including TRBV5-6, TRBV5-1 and TRBV20-1, were more frequent in patients than controls.

Sequencing input: blood. The receptor's source is a girl between 2 and 10 years old with multiple sclerosis. This sequence joins TRBV6-4 and TRBJ2-7; the match to TRBD2 covers 11 bases. This CDR3 is CAGSDSTSGVSYEQYF. The CDR3 DNA sequence: TGTGCCGGCAGTGACTCGACTAGCGGGGTATCCTACGAGCAGTACTTC.